The following is a T cell receptor beta chain sequence with its context. This table comes from immunoSEQ multiplex PCR, and its TCRdb copy is limited to in-frame clones, with some not included. The sample includes 30,000 or so clones, about 89% of them seen just once. This specimen belongs to a study of chemoradiotherapy in HPV16-positive cancers. Germline lookup yields CDR1 SGHNT and CDR2 YYREEE (reference sequence). This CDR3 has 19 amino acids. The junction had 15 bases not matched to a gene; V was cut back by 3 bases and J by 8 bases. The clonotype comes from a human donor with HPV-associated anogenital cancer. The rearrangement joins TRBV5-4 to TRBJ2-4; 15 bases are a match to TRBD2. The sample in question was blood, obtained from a patient who underwent chemoradiotherapy. As DNA, the CDR3 is TGTGCCAGCAGCTCAGACACCTTCTCCGGACTAGCGGGAGGGTACATTCAGTACTTC. Its translation: CASSSDTFSGLAGGYIQYF. Variable domain in full (rest from reference TRBV5-4 and TRBJ2-4): ETGVTQSPTHLIKTRGQQVTLRCSSQSGHNTVSWYQQALGQGPQFIFQYYREEENGRGNFPPRFSGLQFPNYSSELNVNALELDDSALYLCASSSDTFSGLAGGYIQYFGAGTRLSVL.